Described below is a single T cell receptor (beta chain) sequence and its context. It lacks a known antigen. No base-level quality is on record; no much larger clone is a single base apart. The data originate from a study of the immune and genomic landscape of osteosarcoma (TCRdb year 2020). Regarding the complete study: The overall cohort comprised around 48 pediatric and adult patients with high-grade osteosarcoma, with a median age at diagnosis of around 30 years (range 5-81). Patients in the overall cohort were around 60% male, and roughly 77% presented with localized disease at diagnosis. The osteosarcoma immunogenomic landscape was characterized by integrating TCR sequencing results with transcriptome, protein array and immunostaining data. Each of a few patients provided a couple of samples from the same tumor site. The study aimed to explain the limited clinical activity of immune checkpoint inhibitors in osteosarcoma. The cohort was enriched for poor-risk disease, as unfavorable pathologic response to standard therapy was shown in around 73% of the cohort and roughly 70% of the cohort were deceased. To define immunogenic potential, the study profiled osteosarcoma specimens using whole genome, RNA and T-cell receptor sequencing along with immunohistochemistry and reverse phase protein arrays.

Trimming removed 1 base from V and 1 base from J; the gene matches leave 4 bases unexplained. From the cysteine up to the phenylalanine, the CDR3 has a length of 17 residues. Only CDR3 DNA is held: 51 bases, read in frame from base 1. The germline V gene encodes CDR1 SGHVS and CDR2 FQNEAQ. The paper's findings and limits, for the study overall: Productive TCR clonality was low overall, averaging roughly 0.09 with a maximum of roughly 0.3, suggesting limited T-cell clonal expansion. Alongside the frozen tumor specimens, matched blood was collected from only a couple of patients. Higher TCR productive clonality was observed in the immune-hot C3 cluster than in the cold C1 cluster, although TCR productive clonality remained low overall. Because osteosarcoma is rare and all possible samples were collected, sample size was not determined by any statistical method. In five cases a single hyperexpanded clone dominated the repertoire, and each of those five cases had fewer than 100 T-cell clonotypes. The clonality benchmarks were taken from external normal skin and healthy peripheral blood data instead of from matched normal tissue.

TCR beta chain CDR3 regions were immunosequenced with the ImmunoSEQ Assay (Adaptive Biotechnologies). The authors' analysis ran thus. The ImmunoSEQ Analyzer platform was used to export TCRB rearrangements, read counts, read proportions and gene usage. T-cell clonality was calculated on productive rearrangements as 1 minus Pielou's evenness. Clonal space homeostasis binned clonotypes as rare, small, medium, large or hyperexpanded (0.01 to 1 of the repertoire). TCR productive clonality was compared across immune clusters C1, C2 and C3 using the Wilcoxon rank sum test. TCRdb provides this immuneACCESS table in a form limited to in-frame rearrangements. Some clones are lacking; in checked studies, under half of them reflect an unresolved V gene, and why the rest are absent is not known. That table supplies the V and J calls and clone size; D and trimming were determined from the DNA. This sample comprises 1,100 or so clones, around 72% of them detected only once. The ten largest clones capture more than 8.5% of the sample.

Post-treatment primary, local recurrence and metastasis tumors from poor-prognosis patients were used as specimens. The rearrangement combines TRBV7-8 with TRBJ2-2; TRBD2 matches 9 bases in the middle. Sequenced: primary tumor tissue from soft tissue. Sample cell subset or site, as interpreted from the label and publication: resected primary osteosarcoma tumor. The receptor comes from a man aged 25-45 years with osteosarcoma. The age is the age at diagnosis. The bases read TGTGCCAGCAGCTTAGAGAGAGCGGGGGGGAACACCGGGGAGCTGTTTTTT. Translated, it reads CASSLERAGGNTGELFF.